A selection of T cell receptor beta chains follows, all from one sample in a study of T cells in Graves' hyperthyroidism and ophthalmopathy. TCRdb analysed the multiplex PCR reads with MiXCR anew, one entry per CDR3 protein. The sample lists approximately 430,000 distinct CDR3 sequences; approximately 14% were seen once. Sequenced: blood. These TCRs come from a man aged 18 to 29 with Graves' ophthalmopathy. Both conserved end residues are part of each CDR3. A D gene is named only where the DNA matches it firmly. Clone size is given for some rows only: seen once, a few or many times, or a class if the clone is expanded.

d_call j_call v_call clone_size cdr3_aa cdr3_nt
. TRBJ1-3 TRBV30 many CAWSRGTTSGNTIYF TGTGCCTGGAGTCGCGGGACTACTTCTGGAAACACCATATATTTT
. TRBJ2-5 TRBV25-1 many CASSEDDRDGGETQYF TGTGCCAGCAGTGAAGATGATAGGGACGGGGGAGAGACCCAGTACTTC
. TRBJ1-1 TRBV2 . CASSDNMGAVTEAFF TGTGCCAGCAGTGATAACATGGGGGCGGTCACTGAAGCTTTCTTT
. TRBJ1-2 TRBV18 many CASSGTPNYGYTF TGTGCCAGCTCAGGGACACCAAACTATGGCTACACCTTC
. TRBJ1-1 TRBV30 many CARGQPNTEAFF TGTGCCCGTGGACAGCCGAACACTGAAGCTTTCTTT
. TRBJ2-7 TRBV6-1 . CASSQTGQLQIGGEQYF TGTGCCAGCAGCCAAACGGGACAGCTCCAGATCGGGGGCGAGCAGTACTTC
TRBD2 TRBJ2-1 TRBV5-1 many CATSSGVAYNEQFF TGCGCCACCTCAAGCGGGGTCGCCTACAATGAGCAGTTCTTC
. TRBJ2-6 TRBV4-1 . CASSQGSGTLWNVLTF TGCGCCAGCAGCCAGGGATCAGGGACGTTGTGGAACGTCCTGACTTTC
TRBD2 TRBJ2-3 TRBV7-3 many CASSQHPGTIGTDTQYF TGTGCCAGCAGCCAGCATCCCGGGACTATCGGTACAGATACGCAGTATTTT
. TRBJ1-6 TRBV27 . CASSLKSFNKGDNSPLHF TGTGCCAGCAGTTTAAAAAGCTTCAACAAGGGAGATAATTCACCCCTCCACTTT
. TRBJ2-7 TRBV12-3/TRBV12-4 many CASSLMTQQGWQYF TGTGCCAGCAGTTTAATGACACAACAAGGGTGGCAGTACTTC
. TRBJ1-1 TRBV24-1 few CATRTREGENTEAFF TGTGCCACCAGAACCCGGGAGGGGGAGAACACTGAAGCTTTCTTT
TRBD1 TRBJ1-1 TRBV6-1 . CASRGQVGYTEAFF TGTGCCAGCAGGGGACAGGTTGGGTACACTGAAGCTTTCTTT
. TRBJ2-3 TRBV10-3 few CAISAGTLPPDTQYF TGTGCCATCAGTGCCGGGACTCTCCCCCCAGATACGCAGTATTTT
. TRBJ1-5 TRBV29-1 few CSVRRGDNQPQHF TGCAGCGTTAGGAGGGGGGACAATCAGCCCCAGCATTTT
. TRBJ1-5 TRBV29-1 many CSVIRFSNQPQHF TGCAGCGTTATTCGGTTTAGCAATCAGCCCCAGCATTTT
TRBD2 TRBJ2-1 TRBV30 many CAWSTLAGGNEQFF TGTGCCTGGAGTACACTAGCGGGTGGGAATGAGCAGTTCTTC
. TRBJ2-7 TRBV6-1 . CAISPRGVSEQYF TGTGCCATCAGTCCCAGGGGTGTCTCCGAGCAGTACTTC
TRBD1 TRBJ2-7 TRBV29-1 once CSVECRDRGDEQYF TGCAGCGTTGAGTGCCGGGACAGGGGCGACGAGCAGTACTTC
. TRBJ2-7 TRBV20-1 many CSGIEGSSREQYF TGCAGTGGAATTGAGGGGTCCTCGCGGGAGCAGTACTTC
TRBD2 TRBJ2-1 TRBV10-3 many CAISETLAGENNEQFF TGTGCCATCAGTGAGACCCTAGCGGGAGAAAACAATGAGCAGTTCTTC
TRBD1 TRBJ2-7 TRBV6-1 . CASSRQGADEQYF TGTGCCAGCAGTAGACAGGGAGCGGACGAGCAGTACTTC
. TRBJ2-7 TRBV11-3 many CASSLIPGQGSSSDSAGGAYEQYF TGTGCCAGCAGCTTAATCCCGGGACAGGGTTCTTCGTCCGACTCGGCGGGGGGCGCCTACGAGCAGTACTTC
TRBD1 TRBJ2-3 TRBV6-1 many CASHLTGTAMHTQYF TGTGCCAGCCACCTTACCGGGACAGCAATGCATACGCAGTATTTT
TRBD1 TRBJ2-7 TRBV11-2 many CASSLGRDSTYEQYF TGTGCCAGCAGCTTAGGTAGGGACAGCACCTACGAGCAGTACTTC
. TRBJ2-5 TRBV24-1 many CATSDRVGGQETQYF TGTGCCACCAGTGACAGGGTAGGAGGACAAGAGACCCAGTACTTC
. TRBJ2-7 TRBV29-1 many CSVGRDSYEQYF TGCAGCGTTGGGAGGGACAGCTACGAGCAGTACTTC
TRBD2 TRBJ2-5 TRBV7-9 . CASSPFDGGARETQYF TGTGCCAGCAGCCCCTTCGACGGGGGGGCCAGGGAGACCCAGTACTTC